A selection of T cell receptor beta chains follows, all from one sample in a study of cytomegalovirus exposure and HLA in healthy donors. Assay used: immunoSEQ multiplex PCR; TCRdb lists only in-frame clones, some missing. The profile shows 150,000 to 200,000 clones, approximately 88% of them singletons. Sequenced sample: PBMCs. The receptors come from a boy between 2 and 15 years old in good health and CMV-seronegative. CDR3s include the opening cysteine and the closing phenylalanine or tryptophan. D genes are given only for firm matches. Part of the rows lack a size; the others show once, few, many or a class for expanded clones.

j_call clone_size d_call v_call cdr3_aa cdr3_nt
TRBJ2-1 - - TRBV5-1 CASSLVGDWDNEQFF TGCGCCAGCAGCTTGGTGGGGGACTGGGACAATGAGCAGTTCTTC
TRBJ2-5 once TRBD1 TRBV4-1 CASSGQGLGETQYF TGCGCCAGCTCCGGACAGGGATTAGGGGAGACCCAGTACTTC
TRBJ1-6 - - TRBV7-9 CASSPRVLNSPLHF TGTGCCAGCAGCCCGAGGGTCTTAAATTCACCCCTCCACTTT
TRBJ1-2 - - TRBV5-6 CASSLALNRDGYGYTF TGTGCCAGCAGCTTGGCCCTCAACAGGGATGGCTATGGCTACACCTTC
TRBJ2-1 - TRBD2 TRBV6-1 CASRPTSGGNNEQFF TGTGCCAGCAGACCCACTAGCGGGGGGAACAATGAGCAGTTCTTC
TRBJ1-5 - TRBD1 TRBV2 CASSDRDRAYQPQHF TGTGCCAGCAGTGACCGGGACAGGGCCTATCAGCCCCAGCATTTT
TRBJ1-4 - TRBD1 TRBV7-8 CASSSATGWNEKLFF TGTGCCAGCAGCTCCGCGACAGGGTGGAATGAAAAACTGTTTTTT
TRBJ2-1 - - TRBV4-3 CASSQDNVADEQFF TGCGCCAGCAGCCAAGACAACGTAGCGGATGAGCAGTTCTTC
TRBJ1-1 - - TRBV4-3 CASSQGRGTEAFF TGCGCCAGCAGCCAAGGAAGGGGGACTGAAGCTTTCTTT
TRBJ2-5 - TRBD2 TRBV5-4 CASSLDPSGAETQYF TGTGCCAGCAGCTTGGATCCTAGCGGGGCGGAGACCCAGTACTTC
TRBJ2-3 - - TRBV19 CASLRRGADTQYF TGTGCCAGTCTTAGGAGGGGCGCAGATACGCAGTATTTT
TRBJ2-7 few - TRBV7-2 CASSPYRASSYEQYF TGTGCCAGCAGCCCCTACAGGGCGAGCTCCTACGAGCAGTACTTC
TRBJ1-5 - TRBD1 TRBV19 CASRIDRGGNQPQHF TGTGCCAGTAGGATCGACAGGGGTGGCAATCAGCCCCAGCATTTT
TRBJ2-1 - - TRBV2 CASRSSVSSYNEQFF TGTGCCAGCAGATCAAGCGTTTCCTCCTACAATGAGCAGTTCTTC
TRBJ2-1 - - TRBV9 CASSVGDYSYEQFF TGTGCCAGCAGCGTAGGCGACTACTCCTATGAGCAGTTCTTC
TRBJ1-4 - TRBD1 TRBV10-3 CAIRDSTNEKLFF TGTGCCATCCGGGACAGCACTAATGAAAAACTGTTTTTT
TRBJ2-7 - TRBD2 TRBV2 CASSEEASGAGEEQYF TGTGCCAGCAGTGAAGAGGCGAGCGGGGCTGGGGAGGAGCAGTACTTC
TRBJ2-2 once - TRBV28 CASSSPIPGLGSGELFF TGTGCCAGCAGTTCACCGATACCGGGACTTGGGAGCGGGGAGCTGTTTTTT
TRBJ1-1 - - TRBV9 CASSATTVNTEAFF TGTGCCAGCAGCGCGACGACAGTTAACACTGAAGCTTTCTTT
TRBJ2-3 once TRBD1 TRBV4-3 CASSQDGQGAKDTQYF TGCGCCAGCAGCCAAGATGGGCAGGGGGCAAAAGATACGCAGTATTTT
TRBJ2-3 - - TRBV5-6 CASSLVAGQPTDTQYF TGTGCCAGCAGCTTGGTGGCGGGGCAGCCCACAGATACGCAGTATTTT
TRBJ2-3 - TRBD2 TRBV11-2 CASSPTQLAGGTDTQYF TGTGCCAGCAGCCCGACGCAATTAGCGGGGGGTACAGATACGCAGTATTTT
TRBJ1-2 - - TRBV6-5 CASSYSGGGSYTF TGTGCCAGCAGTTACTCGGGTGGGGGCAGTTACACCTTC
TRBJ2-3 - - TRBV10-2 CASSEFRGENTDTQYF TGCGCCAGCAGTGAGTTCCGCGGAGAGAACACAGATACGCAGTATTTT
TRBJ1-2 - - TRBV10-3 CAIQLTGGYGYTF TGTGCCATACAACTGACAGGAGGCTATGGCTACACCTTC
TRBJ1-5 - - TRBV5-1 CASSLDGNQPQHF TGCGCCAGCAGCTTAGACGGGAATCAGCCCCAGCATTTT
TRBJ2-2 once TRBD1 TRBV30 CAWSVRIGTGNTGELFF TGTGCCTGGAGTGTACGAATTGGGACAGGCAACACCGGGGAGCTGTTTTTT
TRBJ1-2 - - TRBV6-1 CASSGGGFSGYTF TGTGCCAGCAGTGGGGGGGGGTTCTCTGGCTACACCTTC
TRBJ1-3 - - TRBV7-2 CASSTTVNGNTIYF TGTGCCAGCAGCACGACAGTCAATGGAAACACCATATATTTT
TRBJ1-2 - - TRBV7-2 CASSLDRTNYGYTF TGTGCCAGCAGCTTAGACAGGACTAACTATGGCTACACCTTC
TRBJ2-1 - - TRBV4-1 CASSQPAGEQFF TGCGCCAGCAGCCAGCCGGCGGGTGAGCAGTTCTTC
TRBJ1-5 - - TRBV2 CASNDRGLQPQHF TGTGCCAGCAATGACCGGGGGTTACAGCCCCAGCATTTT
TRBJ1-2 once TRBD1 TRBV18 CASSPGQGIGYTF TGTGCCAGCTCACCGGGACAGGGAATCGGCTACACCTTC
TRBJ2-5 - - TRBV9 CASSVDSSHQETQYF TGTGCCAGCAGCGTGGATTCTAGCCACCAAGAGACCCAGTACTTC
TRBJ2-5 few TRBD2 TRBV6-5 CASSYSGRQETQYF TGTGCCAGCAGTTATAGCGGGAGACAAGAGACCCAGTACTTC
TRBJ1-2 - - TRBV11-2 CASSPSGYGYTF TGTGCCAGCAGCCCGTCAGGGTATGGCTACACCTTC
TRBJ1-5 - - TRBV11-3 CASSFWADSNQPQHF TGTGCCAGCAGCTTCTGGGCAGATAGCAATCAGCCCCAGCATTTT
TRBJ2-3 - - TRBV30 CAWTFGSRGTDTQYF TGTGCCTGGACGTTCGGGTCTCGGGGCACAGATACGCAGTATTTT
TRBJ2-6 - - TRBV11-2 CASSLEGVGGANVLTF TGTGCCAGCAGCTTAGAAGGGGTGGGAGGGGCCAACGTCCTGACTTTC
TRBJ2-3 - - TRBV6-5 CASSSGGASTDTQYF TGTGCCAGCAGTTCTGGAGGCGCTAGCACAGATACGCAGTATTTT
TRBJ2-7 - - TRBV19 CASSIAPKLGEQYF TGTGCCAGTAGTATAGCCCCTAAACTCGGCGAGCAGTACTTC
TRBJ2-1 - TRBD2 TRBV7-9 CASSPFGGNEQFF TGTGCCAGCAGCCCCTTCGGGGGGAATGAGCAGTTCTTC
TRBJ2-7 - - TRBV14 CASSQDLQGEQYF TGTGCCAGCAGCCAAGATTTGCAGGGCGAGCAGTACTTC
TRBJ2-7 - - TRBV4-1 CASSQGLRHYEQYF TGCGCCAGCAGCCAAGGGTTAAGACACTACGAGCAGTACTTC
TRBJ2-7 - TRBD2 TRBV7-9 CASSLAVTGRMYEQYF TGTGCCAGCAGCTTAGCAGTTACCGGGAGGATGTACGAGCAGTACTTC
TRBJ2-3 - - TRBV6-6 CASSYAGDTQYF TGTGCCAGCAGTTACGCCGGGGATACGCAGTATTTT
TRBJ2-1 - TRBD1 TRBV27 CASSGGTGAQFF TGTGCCAGCAGTGGGGGGACAGGCGCGCAGTTCTTC
TRBJ2-1 once TRBD2 TRBV6-1 CASSAGLASDEQFF TGTGCCAGCAGTGCGGGACTAGCCTCGGATGAGCAGTTCTTC
TRBJ1-2 - TRBD1 TRBV4-2 CASSQTGGGTGVYGYTF TGTGCCAGCAGCCAAACGGGAGGTGGGACAGGAGTATATGGCTACACCTTC
TRBJ2-1 - TRBD1 TRBV27 CATMRQGANYNEQFF TGTGCCACCATGAGACAGGGGGCAAACTACAATGAGCAGTTCTTC